This entry describes one T cell receptor beta chain. What this receptor recognizes is not known. No base quality information exists; no much larger clone differs at one position. In total, over 600 healthy bone marrow donors made up the cohort. All cohort members were sampled while nominally healthy, although unrecorded immune exposures were likely present. The donor was CMV seronegative and belonged to the group of 352 seronegative cohort members. A peripheral blood sample was provided by each donor, and peripheral blood mononuclear cells were used for TCR beta sequencing. The Qiagen DNeasy Blood Extraction Kit was used to extract genomic DNA from the blood cell samples. The source of the sample is a study of cytomegalovirus exposure and HLA in healthy donors (dated by TCRdb to 2017 to 2019). For context, the study as a whole: According to an earlier analysis of a few hundred of the donors, about 179 million T cells yielded roughly 110 million unique TCR beta sequences and approximately 300 Gb of sequence data. An early release covering about 600 HLA-typed donors comprised about 310 gigabases of sequencing data and roughly 85 million unique TCR sequences. Among the roughly 370 genotyped donors, approximately 77% belonged to the genetic ancestry cluster associated with self-reported Caucasian donors. The aim of the study was to test whether cataloging public T cell receptors could identify signatures of past pathogen exposure. The study profiled the T cell repertoires of hundreds of subjects by immunosequencing and related them to cytomegalovirus serostatus. Besides the first cohort of around 700 subjects, a separate validation cohort made up of over 95 different subjects was used. To predict cytomegalovirus infection status, the study brought together high-throughput TCR immunosequencing, statistical association of individual TCRs with disease status, and machine learning. A later analysis re-examined previously published TCR beta repertoires from hundreds of donors and added high-resolution HLA genotyping to investigate patterns of TCR occurrence. Rather than using new phenotypic data, the later analysis identified candidate immune exposures from TCR beta sequences and from how often those sequences occurred across donors. An earlier analysis of 450 to 750 of the donors used high-throughput TCR beta sequencing to judge whether each TCR beta V gene segment behaved as functional or pseudogenic. Donor age, sex, ethnicity and CMV serostatus were compiled together with the repertoire data. A later genetic analysis used genome-wide SNP genotypes for about 55% of the 666 donors, treating that subset as a discovery cohort. All discovery cohort repertoires had been generated using a single sequencing platform. Class I and class II HLA loci were covered by the typing at four-digit resolution. Typing coverage differed by locus: A, B, C, DRB1 and DQB1 were typed in about 620-640 donors, DQA1 in about 550, DPA1 in nearly 610, and DPB1 in 400 to 480. About five DR-DQ haplotypes were treated as single units for association and clustering because of strong linkage in the cohort. On average, roughly 250,000 unique TCR beta nucleotide sequences were sequenced per donor among 350 to 400 genotyped donors of the cohort, with 15% to 20% of those sequences being non-productive. Findings and caveats that apply to the study as a whole: Because HLA typing was unavailable for some donors at each locus, only the typed subset was used in association tests. According to the authors, the approach could potentially be generalized to other disease states and immunological phenotypes. Strong co-occurrence of HLA alleles, especially DR and DQ, made assigning TCR associations to individual alleles difficult. In a later analysis, most CMV-associated TCR beta chains were found to appear HLA-restricted, with HLA associations seemingly driven largely by CMV exposure. Correlated functional status among segregating V segments might reflect linkage disequilibrium, but an unknown experimental factor could not be ruled out. In an earlier analysis of some 640 of the donors, most TCR beta V segments were observed in productive rearrangements about 90% or about 30% of the time, broadly matching IMGT annotations. In a later analysis, several top co-occurrence clusters were reported to appear linked to parvovirus B19, influenza, CMV and Epstein-Barr virus. An association between a missense DCLRE1C variant and V-gene and J-gene trimming of TCR beta chains was found in a later genetic analysis and replicated in an independent cohort. Most TCR sequences were observed very rarely across donors, whereas some public TCRs were present in many individuals. In vitro tests confirmed that a few of the cytomegalovirus-associated TCR beta chains recognize cytomegalovirus antigens. A later analysis associated about 17,000 TCR beta sequences with specific HLA alleles at a false discovery rate of 0.05. A cluster of highly shared sequence variants was judged likely to be a technical artifact of the sequencing pipeline. In both the original and validation cohorts, the classifier was reported to diagnose cytomegalovirus status with high specificity and sensitivity. The earlier analysis of 587 of the donors excluded some 16 rarely observed V segments, including chromosome 9 orphons, because counts were too low. The presence/absence analyses assumed that sequencing depth was roughly uniform across donors, and that assumption may not be true. Compared with equally common non-associated chains, HLA-associated TCR beta chains in a later analysis were more clonally expanded and had lower generation probabilities. This cohort had only TCR beta chains sequenced, and the lack of alpha or paired-chain data limited which features could be detected. The only immune exposure information available for the cohort was CMV serostatus. Because the 87-base-pair reads could not distinguish some IMGT-functional V segments, including TRBV6-2 and TRBV6-3, those segments were excluded. The study listed 170 or so TCR beta chains as associated with cytomegalovirus. A further reported finding was that TCR beta sequences accurately predicted the HLA-A and HLA-B alleles for most subjects in the first cohort. According to a later analysis, TCR association rates differed among HLA loci, with DRB1 alleles showing the most associated TCRs and HLA-C alleles showing the fewest. According to a later genetic analysis, donors in an Asian-associated ancestry cluster had fewer N-insertions in productive TCRs than the approximately 610-donor mean.

In the germline V gene (reference sequence), CDR1 corresponds to LNHDA and CDR2 to SQIVND. The CDR3 covers 18 residues, taking in both the cysteine and the phenylalanine. The DNA shown is the 54-base CDR3, in frame from base 1. At the junction V is shortened by 7 bases and J by 4 bases, with 26 bases in between. Receptors were amplified or captured by the immunoSEQ multiplex PCR assay. For the multiplex PCR, a mixture combining 60 forward primers for TCR Vbeta segments and 13 reverse primers for TCR Jbeta segments was used. The CDR3 region of rearranged TCR beta genes was amplified from genomic DNA with a multiplex PCR assay. The Illumina HiSeq System was used to sequence the amplified TCR beta libraries as 87-base-pair reads. The paper's data handling went like this. A later analysis tallied 75 million to 85 million unique TCR beta chains across the 700 or so repertoires, and approximately 12 million of those chains were shared by two or more donors. A nearest-neighbor algorithm error-corrected the raw reads and collapsed the reads into unique sequences, merging closely related sequences to remove PCR and sequencing errors. To assign V, D and J gene segments, CDR3 sequences were aligned to IMGT reference sequences. For a sequence to be retained, a match of at least six nucleotides was required to both a V gene segment and a J gene segment. A rearrangement was called productive if the CDR3 had no stop codons and remained in frame with V and J, and every other rearrangement was called non-productive. CDR3 was defined by IMGT convention, running from the second conserved V-encoded cysteine to the conserved J-encoded phenylalanine. In an earlier analysis of 587 of the donors, sequences lacking an unambiguous match to a single V gene segment were excluded. In an earlier analysis of a few hundred of the donors, a V segment was called functional when productive rearrangements were above 56.7%, and segregating when the standard deviation between donors exceeded 5%. A statistical classification framework was built for diagnosing cytomegalovirus status from the catalog of TCR beta chain sequences. A later analysis assigned V and J genes by comparing TCR nucleotide sequences with IMGT/GENE-DB human TR gene sequences. The TCRdist pipeline was used in a later analysis to assign CDR3 sequences and most-parsimonious VDJ recombination scenarios. In a later analysis, each TCR beta chain was defined by its CDR3 amino acid sequence together with its V-gene family, and reads without a unique V-gene family were excluded. A later analysis removed roughly 590 highly shared, low-generation-probability nucleotide sequences to deal with suspected cross-contamination and a sequencing artifact. A later analysis calculated a clonal expansion index for each public chain from normalized within-repertoire ranks of inferred template counts. In a later analysis, generation probabilities were computed with a VDJ recombination model fitted to out-of-frame rearrangements, and the resulting probabilities were checked against IGoR. In a later analysis, hypergeometric tests were used to score TCR-TCR, TCR-HLA and TCR-CMV co-occurrence, with a repertoire-size bias correction applied to TCR pairs. In a later analysis, false discovery rates were estimated by permuting HLA or CMV assignments 20 times. In a later analysis, co-occurring TCRs were grouped using DBSCAN, with TCRdist sequence similarity added in when clustering inside HLA-allele-positive subsets. Repertoires with fewer than 30,000 or more than 120,000 public chains were left out of co-occurrence clustering, as were five repertoires with anomalous nucleotide sharing. In TCRdb, the immuneACCESS table is reduced to in-frame sequences with V and J assigned. These tables do not hold every clone; where another copy was compared, an unresolved V gene accounts for under half, and the others remain unexplained. V and J calls and clone size come straight from that table; D and trimming were deduced from the DNA. Recorded for this sample are roughly 130,000 clones; 73% of them occurred a single time. Clones ranked in the top ten supply around 1.4% of the sample.

Material: PBMCs. The sequence is built from TRBV19 and TRBJ1-5, and TRBD1 may be the D gene, going by 6 matching bases. This clonotype was obtained from a woman between 40 and 55 years old in good health and CMV-seronegative. For the CDR3, the sequence is CASKYPYRVLIANQPQHF. The DNA sequence is given as TGTGCCAGTAAATACCCATACAGGGTTCTAATAGCAAATCAGCCCCAGCATTTT.